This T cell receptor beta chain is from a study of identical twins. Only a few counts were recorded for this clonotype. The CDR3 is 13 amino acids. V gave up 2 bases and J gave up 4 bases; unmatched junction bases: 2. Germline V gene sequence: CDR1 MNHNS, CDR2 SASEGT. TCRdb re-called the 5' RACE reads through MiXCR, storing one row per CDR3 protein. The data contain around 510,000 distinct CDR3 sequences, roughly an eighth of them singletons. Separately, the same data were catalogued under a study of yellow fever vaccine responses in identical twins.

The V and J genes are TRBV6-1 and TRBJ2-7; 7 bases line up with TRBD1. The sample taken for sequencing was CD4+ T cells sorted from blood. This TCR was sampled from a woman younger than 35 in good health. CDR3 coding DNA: TGTGCCAGCAGTGAACAGGGGGTGTACGAGCAGTACTTC. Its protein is CASSEQGVYEQYF.